A selection of T cell receptor beta chains follows, all from one sample in a study of blood T cell repertoires in COVID-19. TCRdb's copy holds only in-frame clones and misses some; the assay was immunoSEQ multiplex PCR. This sample has tens of thousands of clones; around 74% occur once, and the top ten carry 2% to 3%. The sequenced sample consisted of peripheral blood. The receptors stem from a human donor with acute or convalescent COVID-19. The donor label of this sample is uncertain. The CDR3 runs from the conserved cysteine through the conserved F or W. The D gene is left open where the match is weak.

cdr3_aa v_call d_call j_call
CASRGDSPTDTQYF TRBV2 TRBD1 TRBJ2-3
CASRLTGGASSIGETQYF TRBV5-1 TRBD1 TRBJ2-5